A selection of T cell receptor beta chains follows, all from one sample in a study of STAT5B mutations in CD4+ large granular lymphocyte leukemia. Sequencing used immunoSEQ multiplex PCR; TCRdb keeps in-frame clones, though not all of them. The table includes tens of thousands of clones, approximately 83% detected once. Sequenced sample: CD4+ T cells from blood buffy coats. The receptors come from a human donor in good health. Each CDR3 is given with its conserved first and last residue. The order of the fields is clone size, D gene, V gene, J gene, CDR3 DNA, CDR3 protein. The D gene is left open where the match is weak. Not all rows give a size; the values are once, few, many and, for expanded clones, a class.

clone_size: NA; d_call: TRBD1; v_call: TRBV5-1; j_call: TRBJ2-5; cdr3_nt: TGCGCCAGCAGCTGGAAACCCGGGACAGGGTACCAAGAGACCCAGTACTTC; cdr3_aa: CASSWKPGTGYQETQYF
clone_size: few; d_call: TRBD1; v_call: TRBV5-1; j_call: TRBJ2-7; cdr3_nt: TGCGCCAGCAGCTTAGGTCAGGGGGCCTACGAGCAGTACTTC; cdr3_aa: CASSLGQGAYEQYF
clone_size: NA; d_call: NA; v_call: TRBV2; j_call: TRBJ1-4; cdr3_nt: TGTGCCAGCAGTGTCCGGCAGGCCACTAATGAAAAACTGTTTTTT; cdr3_aa: CASSVRQATNEKLFF
clone_size: NA; d_call: NA; v_call: TRBV18; j_call: TRBJ1-2; cdr3_nt: TGTGCCAGCTCACCCTCGGACGTAAAGCTTCGCTATGGCTACACCTTC; cdr3_aa: CASSPSDVKLRYGYTF
clone_size: few; d_call: TRBD1; v_call: TRBV18; j_call: TRBJ2-1; cdr3_nt: TGTGCCAGCTCACCCCCGGGACAGGGTGGCAATGAGCAGTTCTTC; cdr3_aa: CASSPPGQGGNEQFF
clone_size: few; d_call: TRBD1; v_call: TRBV19; j_call: TRBJ2-7; cdr3_nt: TGTGCCAGTACCCACAATGCGGACAGGGGGCGCATATACGAGCAGTACTTC; cdr3_aa: CASTHNADRGRIYEQYF
clone_size: NA; d_call: NA; v_call: TRBV6-1; j_call: TRBJ2-7; cdr3_nt: TGTGCCAGCAGTGGCCCAGGCGTGCAGTACTTC; cdr3_aa: CASSGPGVQYF
clone_size: NA; d_call: NA; v_call: TRBV14; j_call: TRBJ1-2; cdr3_nt: TGTGCCAGCAGCCAAGCAGGGCGCAATCCCCCTGGCTACACCTTC; cdr3_aa: CASSQAGRNPPGYTF
clone_size: NA; d_call: TRBD1; v_call: TRBV7-3; j_call: TRBJ1-2; cdr3_nt: TGTGCCAGCAGCCTAACTGGACAGGGGGACTATGGCTACACCTTC; cdr3_aa: CASSLTGQGDYGYTF
clone_size: once; d_call: TRBD2; v_call: TRBV29-1; j_call: TRBJ2-1; cdr3_nt: TGCAGCGTTGAACTAGCGGACCACAATGAGCAGTTCTTC; cdr3_aa: CSVELADHNEQFF
clone_size: NA; d_call: TRBD1; v_call: TRBV10-2; j_call: TRBJ1-4; cdr3_nt: TGCGCCAGCAGTGAACCCGACAGGGGTGGAGGTGAAAAACTGTTTTTT; cdr3_aa: CASSEPDRGGGEKLFF
clone_size: NA; d_call: NA; v_call: TRBV6-5; j_call: TRBJ2-7; cdr3_nt: TGTGCCAGCAGACGAGCGGTGATCTCCTACGAGCAGTACTTC; cdr3_aa: CASRRAVISYEQYF
clone_size: few; d_call: NA; v_call: TRBV6-5; j_call: TRBJ2-7; cdr3_nt: TGTGCCAGCAGAACCTCTGACACAGCCTACGAGCAGTACTTC; cdr3_aa: CASRTSDTAYEQYF
clone_size: NA; d_call: NA; v_call: TRBV30; j_call: TRBJ2-1; cdr3_nt: TGTGCCTGGAGTGGACAGTACAATGAGCAGTTCTTC; cdr3_aa: CAWSGQYNEQFF
clone_size: NA; d_call: TRBD1; v_call: TRBV2; j_call: TRBJ2-7; cdr3_nt: TGTGCCAGCAGGATGGGACAGGAGGGCTACGAGCAGTACTTC; cdr3_aa: CASRMGQEGYEQYF
clone_size: few; d_call: NA; v_call: TRBV6-5; j_call: TRBJ1-5; cdr3_nt: TGTGCCAGCAGTTTAGGACAGCGCAATCAGCCCCAGCATTTT; cdr3_aa: CASSLGQRNQPQHF
clone_size: NA; d_call: TRBD1; v_call: TRBV9; j_call: TRBJ2-5; cdr3_nt: TGTGCCAGCAGCGTAGCAGGACAGGGAGGAGAGACCCAGTACTTC; cdr3_aa: CASSVAGQGGETQYF
clone_size: few; d_call: NA; v_call: TRBV5-5; j_call: TRBJ1-1; cdr3_nt: TGTGCCAGCAGCTTGTGGGTTAACACTGAAGCTTTCTTT; cdr3_aa: CASSLWVNTEAFF
clone_size: NA; d_call: TRBD1; v_call: TRBV10-2; j_call: TRBJ1-1; cdr3_nt: TGCGCCAGCACCCGACAGGGGAACAGGTTCACTGAAGCTTTCTTT; cdr3_aa: CASTRQGNRFTEAFF
clone_size: NA; d_call: TRBD2; v_call: TRBV9; j_call: TRBJ2-7; cdr3_nt: TGTGCCAGCAGCGCCGGACTAGCGGTTGACTACGAGCAGTACTTC; cdr3_aa: CASSAGLAVDYEQYF
clone_size: few; d_call: NA; v_call: TRBV5-1; j_call: TRBJ2-1; cdr3_nt: TGCGCCAGCAGCTTGGTTGGCCTAGGGCACAATGAGCAGTTCTTC; cdr3_aa: CASSLVGLGHNEQFF
clone_size: few; d_call: NA; v_call: TRBV2; j_call: TRBJ1-2; cdr3_nt: TGTGCCAGCAGTGAAGTGGCGGACTATGGCTACACCTTC; cdr3_aa: CASSEVADYGYTF
clone_size: NA; d_call: TRBD2; v_call: TRBV7-2; j_call: TRBJ2-1; cdr3_nt: TGTGCCAGCAGGAAAACCGGGACTAGCGGCTACAATGAGCAGTTCTTC; cdr3_aa: CASRKTGTSGYNEQFF
clone_size: once; d_call: TRBD2; v_call: TRBV6-1; j_call: TRBJ2-1; cdr3_nt: TGTGCCAGCTCAAGCGGGAGGACTTACAATGAGCAGTTCTTC; cdr3_aa: CASSSGRTYNEQFF
clone_size: NA; d_call: NA; v_call: TRBV6-1; j_call: TRBJ2-5; cdr3_nt: TGTGCCAGCACCCTACTAGGACGAGAGACCCAGTACTTC; cdr3_aa: CASTLLGRETQYF
clone_size: NA; d_call: NA; v_call: TRBV6-1; j_call: TRBJ1-6; cdr3_nt: TGTGCCAGCAGTGAACAGAGCTATAATTCACCCCTCCACTTT; cdr3_aa: CASSEQSYNSPLHF
clone_size: NA; d_call: NA; v_call: TRBV28; j_call: TRBJ2-7; cdr3_nt: TGTGCCAGCAGTTTAGCCGGGTACGGCAACGAGCAGTACTTC; cdr3_aa: CASSLAGYGNEQYF
clone_size: NA; d_call: NA; v_call: TRBV7-9; j_call: TRBJ1-1; cdr3_nt: TGTGCCAGCAGCGTATTGACAGTCGGAGCTTTCTTT; cdr3_aa: CASSVLTVGAFF
clone_size: NA; d_call: NA; v_call: TRBV7-6; j_call: TRBJ2-2; cdr3_nt: TGTGCCAGCAGCTCGTATAACACCGGGGAGCTGTTTTTT; cdr3_aa: CASSSYNTGELFF
clone_size: NA; d_call: NA; v_call: TRBV4-1; j_call: TRBJ2-1; cdr3_nt: TGCGCCAGCAGCCAAGTGGACATGGGGCTGTCCTACAATGAGCAGTTCTTC; cdr3_aa: CASSQVDMGLSYNEQFF
clone_size: few; d_call: NA; v_call: TRBV6-4; j_call: TRBJ2-1; cdr3_nt: TGTGCCAGCAGCCCGGGACTCTCCCCCTCCAATGAGCAGTTCTTC; cdr3_aa: CASSPGLSPSNEQFF
clone_size: NA; d_call: NA; v_call: TRBV15; j_call: TRBJ1-2; cdr3_nt: TGTGCCACCAGCATAATGTCCGTCCATGACGGCTACACCTTC; cdr3_aa: CATSIMSVHDGYTF